Below, one T cell receptor beta chain is given with its context. Its cognate antigen is unknown. This sample was included in a study of shared clonotypes between healthy human individuals. Findings and limits, study-wide: The study found 4.5% to 6% of naive CD4 clonotypes shared across a handful of donors. Rarefaction showed that sequencing of sorted subsets was incomplete (despite large depth). A limitation of the genetic and exposure-history diversity represented arose from few donors.

Method: immunoSEQ multiplex PCR; TCRdb's copy keeps in-frame clones and lacks some. This sample has under 2,500,000 clones, with approximately 94% found just once. The germline V and J ends were trimmed by 6 bases and 0 bases, with 19 bases remaining between them. Germline loops: CDR1 SQVTM, CDR2 ANQGSEA. CDR3 length equals 16 residues. This sequence joins TRBV29-1 and TRBJ2-3; tentatively, D is TRBD2 (7 bases). This TCR was sampled from a man younger than 30 in good health. Sequenced input: naive CD4+ T cells sorted from blood. The sample's subset: CD45RA+ positively selected. The CDR3: CSVKGGQRISTDTQYF. For the CDR3, the DNA is TGCAGCGTCAAGGGGGGGCAGCGGATTAGCACAGATACGCAGTATTTT.